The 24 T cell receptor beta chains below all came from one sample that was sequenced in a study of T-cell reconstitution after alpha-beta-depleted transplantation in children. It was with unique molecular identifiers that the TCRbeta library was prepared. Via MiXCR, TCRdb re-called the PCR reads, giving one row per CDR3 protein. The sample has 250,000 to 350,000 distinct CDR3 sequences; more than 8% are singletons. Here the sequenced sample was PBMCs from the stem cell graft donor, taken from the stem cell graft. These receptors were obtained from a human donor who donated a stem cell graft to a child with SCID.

The CDR3 spells CATYRDTNTEAFF. CDR3 in DNA: TGTGCCACATATCGGGACACGAACACTGAAGCTTTCTTT. The chain links TRBV10-3 to TRBJ1-1; the D gene is possibly TRBD1 (6 bases). Germline V gene lookup returns CDR1 ENHRY and CDR2 SYGVKD. V lost 10 bases, J lost 1 base, and 13 bases lay in between. This CDR3 has 13 amino acids.

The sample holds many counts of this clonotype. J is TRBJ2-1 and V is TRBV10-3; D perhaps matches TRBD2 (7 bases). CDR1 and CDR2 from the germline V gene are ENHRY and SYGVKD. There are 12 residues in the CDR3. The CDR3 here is CASGEGFREQFF. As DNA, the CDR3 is TGTGCATCAGGGGAGGGGTTCCGTGAGCAGTTCTTC.

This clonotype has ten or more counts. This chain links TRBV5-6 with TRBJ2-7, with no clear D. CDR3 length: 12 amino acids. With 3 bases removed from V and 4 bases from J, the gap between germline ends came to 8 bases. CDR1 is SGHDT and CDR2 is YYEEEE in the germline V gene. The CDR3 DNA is TGTGCCAGCAGCTCCGCACCGTACGAGCAGTACTTC. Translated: CASSSAPYEQYF.

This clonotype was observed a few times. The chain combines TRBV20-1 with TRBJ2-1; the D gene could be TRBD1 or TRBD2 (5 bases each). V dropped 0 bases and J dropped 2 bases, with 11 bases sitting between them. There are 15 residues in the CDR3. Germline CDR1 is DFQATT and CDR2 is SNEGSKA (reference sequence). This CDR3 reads CSAREGVLPYNEQFF. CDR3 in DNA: TGCAGTGCTAGAGAGGGGGTTCTACCCTACAATGAGCAGTTCTTC.

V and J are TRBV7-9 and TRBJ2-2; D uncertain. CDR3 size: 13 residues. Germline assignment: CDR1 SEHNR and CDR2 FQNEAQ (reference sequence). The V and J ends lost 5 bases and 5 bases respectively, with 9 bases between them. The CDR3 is CASSPEGTGELFF. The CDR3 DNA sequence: TGTGCCAGCAGCCCAGAAGGGACCGGGGAGCTGTTTTTT.

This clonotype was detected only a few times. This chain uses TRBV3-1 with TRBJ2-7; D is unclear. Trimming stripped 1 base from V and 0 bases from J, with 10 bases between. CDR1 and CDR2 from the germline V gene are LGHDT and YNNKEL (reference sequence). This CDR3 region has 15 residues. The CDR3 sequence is CASSQAHRSSYEQYF. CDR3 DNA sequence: TGTGCCAGCAGCCAAGCACACAGAAGCTCCTACGAGCAGTACTTC.

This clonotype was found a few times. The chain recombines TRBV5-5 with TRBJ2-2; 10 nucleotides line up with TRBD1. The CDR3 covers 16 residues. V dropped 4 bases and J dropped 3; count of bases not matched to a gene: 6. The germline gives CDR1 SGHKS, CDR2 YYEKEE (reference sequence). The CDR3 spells CASSRYGTGDTGELFF. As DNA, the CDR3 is TGTGCCAGCAGCCGATACGGGACAGGGGACACCGGGGAGCTGTTTTTT.

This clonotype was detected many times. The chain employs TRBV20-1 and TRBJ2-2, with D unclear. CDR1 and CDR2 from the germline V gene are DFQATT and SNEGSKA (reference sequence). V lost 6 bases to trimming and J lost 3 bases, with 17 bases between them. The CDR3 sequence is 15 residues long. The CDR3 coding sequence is TGCAGTGCAGAGATGGCGGAGACCCACACCGGGGAGCTGTTTTTT. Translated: CSAEMAETHTGELFF.

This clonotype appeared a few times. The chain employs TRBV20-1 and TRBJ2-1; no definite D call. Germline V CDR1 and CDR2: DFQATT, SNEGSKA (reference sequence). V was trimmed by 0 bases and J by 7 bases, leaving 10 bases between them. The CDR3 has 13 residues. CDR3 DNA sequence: TGCAGTGCTAGAGAGGTACAGACTAATGAGCAGTTCTTC. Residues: CSAREVQTNEQFF.

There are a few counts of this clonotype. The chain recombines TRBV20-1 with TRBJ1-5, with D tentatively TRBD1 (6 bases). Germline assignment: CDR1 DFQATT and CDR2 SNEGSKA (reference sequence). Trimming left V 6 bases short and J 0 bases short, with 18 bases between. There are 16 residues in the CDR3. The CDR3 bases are TGCAGTGCAATGAACAGGGAACTCTATAGCAATCAGCCCCAGCATTTT. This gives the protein CSAMNRELYSNQPQHF.

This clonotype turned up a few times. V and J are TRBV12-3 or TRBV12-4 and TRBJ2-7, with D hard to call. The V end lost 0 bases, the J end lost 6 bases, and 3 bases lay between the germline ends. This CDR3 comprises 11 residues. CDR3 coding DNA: TGTGCCAGCAGTTTAGCCACCGAGCAGTACTTC. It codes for CASSLATEQYF.

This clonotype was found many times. Here the CDR3 DNA reads TGTGCCATCAGTGAGTCGAAGAGGGGAGAGACCCAGTACTTC. Residues: CAISESKRGETQYF. The genes are TRBV10-3 and TRBJ2-5; D may correspond to TRBD1 or TRBD2 (5 bases each). V lost 0 bases, J lost 4 bases, and 9 bases lay in between. Germline CDR1 and CDR2: ENHRY and SYGVKD. The CDR3 spans 14 residues.

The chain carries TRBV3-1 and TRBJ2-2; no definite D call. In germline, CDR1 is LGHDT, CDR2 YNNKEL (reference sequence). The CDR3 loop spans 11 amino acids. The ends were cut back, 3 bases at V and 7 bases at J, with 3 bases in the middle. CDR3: CASSHRGELFF. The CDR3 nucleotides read TGTGCCAGCAGCCACCGCGGGGAGCTGTTTTTT.

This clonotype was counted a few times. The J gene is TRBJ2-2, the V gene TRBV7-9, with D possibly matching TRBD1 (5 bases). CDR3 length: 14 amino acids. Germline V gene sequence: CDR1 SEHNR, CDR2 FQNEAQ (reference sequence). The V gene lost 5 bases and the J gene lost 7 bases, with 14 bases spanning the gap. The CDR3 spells CASSPRQLGGELFF. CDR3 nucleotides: TGTGCCAGCAGCCCCCGACAGCTCGGCGGGGAGCTGTTTTTT.

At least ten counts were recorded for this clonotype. The CDR3 sequence: CASSQVSGADTDTQYF. The CDR3 DNA sequence: TGTGCCAGCAGCCAGGTTAGCGGGGCTGACACAGATACGCAGTATTTT. This chain uses TRBV3-1 with TRBJ2-3, with 8 positions matching TRBD2. The CDR3 covers 16 residues. Looked up from germline, CDR1 is LGHDT and CDR2 is YNNKEL (reference sequence). Germline trimming cut 3 bases from V and 2 bases from J; bases unmatched to any gene: 7.

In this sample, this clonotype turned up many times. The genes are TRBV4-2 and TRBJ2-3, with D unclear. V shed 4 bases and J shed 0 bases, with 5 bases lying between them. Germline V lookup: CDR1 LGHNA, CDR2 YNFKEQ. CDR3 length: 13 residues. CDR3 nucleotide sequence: TGTGCCAGCAGCCCCGGTAGCACAGATACGCAGTATTTT. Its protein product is CASSPGSTDTQYF.

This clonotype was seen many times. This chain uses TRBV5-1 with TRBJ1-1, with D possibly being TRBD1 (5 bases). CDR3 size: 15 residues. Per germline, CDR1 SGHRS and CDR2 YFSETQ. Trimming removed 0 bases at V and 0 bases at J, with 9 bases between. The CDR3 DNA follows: TGCGCCAGCAGCTTGGAATGGGGCCTGAACACTGAAGCTTTCTTT. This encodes CASSLEWGLNTEAFF.

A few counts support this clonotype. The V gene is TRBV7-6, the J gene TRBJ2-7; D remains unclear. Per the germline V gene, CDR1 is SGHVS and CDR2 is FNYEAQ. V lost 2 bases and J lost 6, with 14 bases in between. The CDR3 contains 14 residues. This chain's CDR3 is CASSLLGLGSEQYF. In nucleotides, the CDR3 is TGTGCCAGCAGCTTACTCGGATTAGGTTCCGAGCAGTACTTC.

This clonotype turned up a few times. This CDR3 is CASSQPGQGDEQFF. The CDR3 nucleotides read TGCGCCAGCAGTCAGCCGGGACAGGGTGACGAGCAGTTCTTC. V is TRBV5-1 and J is TRBJ2-1; 9 nucleotides align to TRBD1. V lost 5 bases and J lost 10; bases outside the gene matches: 10. Per germline, CDR1 SGHRS and CDR2 YFSETQ. The CDR3 has 14 residues.

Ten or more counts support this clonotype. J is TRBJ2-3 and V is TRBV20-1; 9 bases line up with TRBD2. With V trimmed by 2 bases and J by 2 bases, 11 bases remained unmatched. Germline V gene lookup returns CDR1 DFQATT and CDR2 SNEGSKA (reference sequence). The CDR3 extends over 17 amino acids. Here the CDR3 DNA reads TGCAGTGCTAGACCCAATTTTCTAGCGGGGTCCACAGATACGCAGTATTTT. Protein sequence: CSARPNFLAGSTDTQYF.

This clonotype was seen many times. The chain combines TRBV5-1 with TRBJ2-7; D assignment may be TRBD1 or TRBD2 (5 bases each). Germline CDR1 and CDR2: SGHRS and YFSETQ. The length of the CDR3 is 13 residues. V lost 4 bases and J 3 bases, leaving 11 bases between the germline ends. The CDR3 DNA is TGCGCCAGCAGCACCGGGGCCTTCTACGAGCAGTACTTC. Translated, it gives CASSTGAFYEQYF. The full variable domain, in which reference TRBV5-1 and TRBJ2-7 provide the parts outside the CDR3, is KAGVTQTPRYLIKTRGQQVTLSCSPISGHRSVSWYQQTPGQGLQFLFEYFSETQRNKGNFPGRFSGRQFSNSRSEMNVSTLELGDSALYLCASSTGAFYEQYFGPGTRLTVT.

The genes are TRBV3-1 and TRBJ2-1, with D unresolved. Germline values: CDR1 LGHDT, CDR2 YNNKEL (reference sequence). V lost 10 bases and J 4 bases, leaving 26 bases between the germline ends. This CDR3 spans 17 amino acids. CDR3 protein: CATSKQVKLTTYNEQFF. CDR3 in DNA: TGTGCCACCTCCAAGCAGGTAAAACTAACAACTTACAATGAGCAGTTCTTC.

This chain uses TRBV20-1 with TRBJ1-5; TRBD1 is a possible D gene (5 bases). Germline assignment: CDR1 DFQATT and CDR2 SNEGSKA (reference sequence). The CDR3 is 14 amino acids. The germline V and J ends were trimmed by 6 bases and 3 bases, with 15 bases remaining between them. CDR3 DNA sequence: TGCAGTGCCAGGCCAGGGTCGTACAATCAGCCCCAGCATTTT. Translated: CSARPGSYNQPQHF.

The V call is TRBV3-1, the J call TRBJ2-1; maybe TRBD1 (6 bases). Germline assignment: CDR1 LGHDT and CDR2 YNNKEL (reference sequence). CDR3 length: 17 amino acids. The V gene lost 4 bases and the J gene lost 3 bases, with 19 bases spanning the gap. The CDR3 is CASSPGLRDTHYNEQFF. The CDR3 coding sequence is TGTGCCAGCAGCCCCGGCCTCCGGGACACCCACTACAATGAGCAGTTCTTC.